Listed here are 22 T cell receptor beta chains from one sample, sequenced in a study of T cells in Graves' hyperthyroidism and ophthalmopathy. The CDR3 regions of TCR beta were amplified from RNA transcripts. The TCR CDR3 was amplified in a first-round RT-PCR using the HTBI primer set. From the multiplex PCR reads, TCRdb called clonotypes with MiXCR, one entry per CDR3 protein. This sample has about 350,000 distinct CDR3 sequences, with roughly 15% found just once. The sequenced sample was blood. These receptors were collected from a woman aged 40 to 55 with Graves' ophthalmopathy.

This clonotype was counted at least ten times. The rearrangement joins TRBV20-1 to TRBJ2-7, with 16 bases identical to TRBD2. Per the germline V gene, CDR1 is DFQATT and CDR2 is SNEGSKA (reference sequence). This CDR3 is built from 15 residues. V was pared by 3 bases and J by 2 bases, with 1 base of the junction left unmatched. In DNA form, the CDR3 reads TGCAGTGCTAGGGGGACTAGCGGGGGGGCCTACGAGCAGTACTTC. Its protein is CSARGTSGGAYEQYF.

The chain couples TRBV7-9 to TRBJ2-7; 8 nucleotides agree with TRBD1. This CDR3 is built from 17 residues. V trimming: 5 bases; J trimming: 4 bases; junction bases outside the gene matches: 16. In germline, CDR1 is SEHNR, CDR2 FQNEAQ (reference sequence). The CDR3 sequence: CASSAGQGRELKYEQYF. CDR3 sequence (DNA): TGTGCCAGCAGCGCCGGACAGGGTCGAGAATTGAAATACGAGCAGTACTTC.

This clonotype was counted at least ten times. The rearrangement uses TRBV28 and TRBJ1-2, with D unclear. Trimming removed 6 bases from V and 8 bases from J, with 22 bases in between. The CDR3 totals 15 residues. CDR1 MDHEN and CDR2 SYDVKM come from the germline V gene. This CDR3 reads CASRMMGSDRGGYTF. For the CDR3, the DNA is TGTGCCAGCAGGATGATGGGTTCGGACCGTGGAGGCTACACCTTC.

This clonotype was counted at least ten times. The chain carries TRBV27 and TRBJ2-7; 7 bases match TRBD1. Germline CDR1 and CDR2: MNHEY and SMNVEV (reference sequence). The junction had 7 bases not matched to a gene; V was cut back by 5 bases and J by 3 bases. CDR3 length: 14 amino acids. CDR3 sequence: CASSMGQRYYEQYF. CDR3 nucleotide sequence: TGTGCCAGCAGTATGGGACAGCGATACTACGAGCAGTACTTC.

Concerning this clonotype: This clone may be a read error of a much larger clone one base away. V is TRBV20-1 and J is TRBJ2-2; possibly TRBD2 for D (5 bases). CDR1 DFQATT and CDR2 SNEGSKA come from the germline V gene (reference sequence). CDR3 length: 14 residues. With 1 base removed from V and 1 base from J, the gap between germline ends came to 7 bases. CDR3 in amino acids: CSARVAGNTGELFF. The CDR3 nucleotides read TGCAGTGCTAGAGTGGCGGGGAACACCGGGGAGCTGTTTTTT.

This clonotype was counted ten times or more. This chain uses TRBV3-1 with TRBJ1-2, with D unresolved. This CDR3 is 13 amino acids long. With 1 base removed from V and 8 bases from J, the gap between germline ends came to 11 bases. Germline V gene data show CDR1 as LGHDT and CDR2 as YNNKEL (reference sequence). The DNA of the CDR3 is TGTGCCAGCAGCCAAGCGGACCTCTCGGGCTACACCTTC. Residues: CASSQADLSGYTF.

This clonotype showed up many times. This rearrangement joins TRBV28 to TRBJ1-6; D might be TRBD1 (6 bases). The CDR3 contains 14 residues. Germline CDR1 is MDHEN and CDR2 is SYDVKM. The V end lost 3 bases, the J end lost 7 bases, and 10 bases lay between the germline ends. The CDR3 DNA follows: TGTGCCAGCAGTTTTACAGGGAAGAATTCACCCCTCCACTTT. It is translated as CASSFTGKNSPLHF.

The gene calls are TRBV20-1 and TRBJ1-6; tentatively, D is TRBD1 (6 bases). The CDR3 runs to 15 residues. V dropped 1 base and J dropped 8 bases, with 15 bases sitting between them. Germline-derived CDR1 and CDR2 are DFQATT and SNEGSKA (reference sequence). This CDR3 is CSARVVTGWDSPLHF. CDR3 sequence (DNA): TGCAGTGCTAGAGTGGTAACAGGGTGGGATTCACCCCTCCACTTT.

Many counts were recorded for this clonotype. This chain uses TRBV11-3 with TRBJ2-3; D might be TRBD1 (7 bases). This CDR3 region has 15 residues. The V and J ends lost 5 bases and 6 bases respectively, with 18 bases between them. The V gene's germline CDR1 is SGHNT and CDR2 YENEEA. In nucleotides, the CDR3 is TGTGCCAGCAGCCTAGGCGGAGGGGGCTCGGATACGCAGTATTTT. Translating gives CASSLGGGGSDTQYF.

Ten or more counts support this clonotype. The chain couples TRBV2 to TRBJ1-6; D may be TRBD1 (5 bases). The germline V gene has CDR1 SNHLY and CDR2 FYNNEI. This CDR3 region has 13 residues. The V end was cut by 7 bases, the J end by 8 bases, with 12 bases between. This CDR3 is CASTPTAYSPLHF. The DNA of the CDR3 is TGTGCCAGCACTCCGACAGCGTATTCACCCCTCCACTTT.

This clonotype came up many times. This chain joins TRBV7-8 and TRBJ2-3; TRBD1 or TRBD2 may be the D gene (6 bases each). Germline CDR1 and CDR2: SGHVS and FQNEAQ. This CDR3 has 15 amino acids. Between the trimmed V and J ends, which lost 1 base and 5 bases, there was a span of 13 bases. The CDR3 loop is CASSLVGAGGDTQYF. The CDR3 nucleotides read TGTGCCAGCAGCTTAGTGGGGGCCGGGGGAGATACGCAGTATTTT.

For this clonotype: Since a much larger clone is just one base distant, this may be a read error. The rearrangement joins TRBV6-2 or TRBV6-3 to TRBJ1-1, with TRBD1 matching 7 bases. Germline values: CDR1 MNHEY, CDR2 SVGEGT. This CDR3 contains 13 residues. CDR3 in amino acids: CASRRGGNTGAFF. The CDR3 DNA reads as TGTGCCAGCCGCAGGGGGGGGAACACTGGAGCTTTCTTT.

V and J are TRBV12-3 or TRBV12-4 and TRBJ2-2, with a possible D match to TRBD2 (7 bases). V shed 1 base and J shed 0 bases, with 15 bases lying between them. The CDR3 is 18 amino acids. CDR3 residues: CASSLGWGRGTNTGELFF. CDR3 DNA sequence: TGTGCCAGCAGTTTAGGATGGGGGCGGGGGACGAACACCGGGGAGCTGTTTTTT.

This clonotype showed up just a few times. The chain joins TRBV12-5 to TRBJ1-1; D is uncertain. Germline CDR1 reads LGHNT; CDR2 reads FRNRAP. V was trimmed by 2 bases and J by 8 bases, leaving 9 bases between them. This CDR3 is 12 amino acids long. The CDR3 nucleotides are TGTGCTAGTGGTTTGTGGGCAGGCGAAGCTTTCTTT. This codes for CASGLWAGEAFF.

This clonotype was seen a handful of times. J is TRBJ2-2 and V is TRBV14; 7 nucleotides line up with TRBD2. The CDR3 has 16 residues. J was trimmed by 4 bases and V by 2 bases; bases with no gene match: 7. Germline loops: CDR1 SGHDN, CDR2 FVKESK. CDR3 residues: CASSQWSGASTGELFF. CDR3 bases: TGTGCCAGCAGCCAATGGAGCGGGGCTAGCACCGGGGAGCTGTTTTTT.

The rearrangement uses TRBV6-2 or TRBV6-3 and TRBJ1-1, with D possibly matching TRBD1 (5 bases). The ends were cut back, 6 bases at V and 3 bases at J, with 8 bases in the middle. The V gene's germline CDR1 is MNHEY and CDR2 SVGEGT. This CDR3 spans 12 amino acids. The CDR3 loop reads CASSRAYTEAFF. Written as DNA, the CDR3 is TGTGCCAGCAGCAGGGCCTACACTGAAGCTTTCTTT.

CDR3 in DNA: TGCAGTGTAAGGCGGCTTGACTATGGCTACACCTTC. This translates into CSVRRLDYGYTF. This chain uses TRBV20-1 with TRBJ1-2; no definite D call. V was shortened by 7 bases and J by 3 bases, with 12 bases between the two germline ends. Per germline, CDR1 DFQATT and CDR2 SNEGSKA (reference sequence). The CDR3 spans 12 residues.

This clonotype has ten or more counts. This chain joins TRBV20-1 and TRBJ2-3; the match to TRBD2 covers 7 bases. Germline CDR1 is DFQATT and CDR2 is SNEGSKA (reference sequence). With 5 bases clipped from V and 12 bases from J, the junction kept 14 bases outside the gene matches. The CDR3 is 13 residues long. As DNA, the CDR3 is TGCAGTGCTCGGCCCTTCAGCGGGGTGGGACAGTATTTT. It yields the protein CSARPFSGVGQYF.

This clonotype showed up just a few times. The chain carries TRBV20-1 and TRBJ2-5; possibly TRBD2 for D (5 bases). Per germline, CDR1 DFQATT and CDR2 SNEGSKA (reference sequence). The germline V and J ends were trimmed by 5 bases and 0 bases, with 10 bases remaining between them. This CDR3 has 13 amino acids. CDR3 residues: CSAPERDQETQYF. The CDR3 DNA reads TGCAGTGCTCCCGAGAGGGACCAAGAGACCCAGTACTTC.

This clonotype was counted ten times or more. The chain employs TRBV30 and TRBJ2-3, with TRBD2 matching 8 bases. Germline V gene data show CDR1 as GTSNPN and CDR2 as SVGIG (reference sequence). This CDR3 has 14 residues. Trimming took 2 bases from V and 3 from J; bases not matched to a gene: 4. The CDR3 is CAWSPGGGTDTQYF. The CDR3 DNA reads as TGTGCCTGGAGTCCTGGCGGGGGGACAGATACGCAGTATTTT.

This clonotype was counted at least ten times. The CDR3 loop is CASSQTGGAIDEQFF. The CDR3 DNA reads TGTGCCAGCAGCCAAACAGGGGGCGCCATTGATGAGCAGTTCTTC. The chain carries TRBV5-4 and TRBJ2-1; 9 bases fit TRBD1. CDR1 and CDR2 from the germline V gene are SGHNT and YYREEE (reference sequence). With 4 bases clipped from V and 8 bases from J, the junction kept 10 bases outside the gene matches. The CDR3 totals 15 residues.

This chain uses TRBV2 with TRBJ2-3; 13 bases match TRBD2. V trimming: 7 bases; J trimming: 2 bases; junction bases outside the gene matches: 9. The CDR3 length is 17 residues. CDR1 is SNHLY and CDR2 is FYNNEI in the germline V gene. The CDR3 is CASTEGTSGEYTDTQYF. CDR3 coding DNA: TGTGCCAGCACCGAGGGGACTAGCGGGGAATACACAGATACGCAGTATTTT.